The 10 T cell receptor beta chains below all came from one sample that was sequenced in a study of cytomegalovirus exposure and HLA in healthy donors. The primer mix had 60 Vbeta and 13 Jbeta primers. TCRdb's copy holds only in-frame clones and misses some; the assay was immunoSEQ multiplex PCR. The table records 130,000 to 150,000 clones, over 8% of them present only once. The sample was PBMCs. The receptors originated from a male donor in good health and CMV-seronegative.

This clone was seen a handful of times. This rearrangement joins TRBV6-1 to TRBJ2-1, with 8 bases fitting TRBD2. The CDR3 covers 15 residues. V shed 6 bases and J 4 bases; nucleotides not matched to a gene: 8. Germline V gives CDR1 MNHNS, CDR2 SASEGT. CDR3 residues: CASRPGLVSYNEQFF. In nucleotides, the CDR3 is TGTGCCAGCAGGCCGGGACTAGTTAGTTACAATGAGCAGTTCTTC.

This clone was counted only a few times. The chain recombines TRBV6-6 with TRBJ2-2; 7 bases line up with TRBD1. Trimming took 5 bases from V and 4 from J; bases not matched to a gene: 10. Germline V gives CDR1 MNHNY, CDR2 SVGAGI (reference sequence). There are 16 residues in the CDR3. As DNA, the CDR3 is TGTGCCAGCAGTCCCCCGAACAGGGGACGCACCGGGGAGCTGTTTTTT. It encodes CASSPPNRGRTGELFF.

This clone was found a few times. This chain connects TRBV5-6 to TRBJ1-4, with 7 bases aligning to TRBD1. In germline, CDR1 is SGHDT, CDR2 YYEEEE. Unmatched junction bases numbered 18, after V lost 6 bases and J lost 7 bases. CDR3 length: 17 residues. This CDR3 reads CASIGTADLVEGEKLFF. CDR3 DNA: TGTGCCAGCATCGGGACAGCGGATTTGGTGGAGGGTGAAAAACTGTTTTTT.

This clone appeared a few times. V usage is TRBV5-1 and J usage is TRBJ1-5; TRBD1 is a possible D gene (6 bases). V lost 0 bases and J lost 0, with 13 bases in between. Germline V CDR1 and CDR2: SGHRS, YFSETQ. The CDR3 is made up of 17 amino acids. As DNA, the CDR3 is TGCGCCAGCAGCTTGGCCCCCGCAGGGGATAGCAATCAGCCCCAGCATTTT. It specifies CASSLAPAGDSNQPQHF.

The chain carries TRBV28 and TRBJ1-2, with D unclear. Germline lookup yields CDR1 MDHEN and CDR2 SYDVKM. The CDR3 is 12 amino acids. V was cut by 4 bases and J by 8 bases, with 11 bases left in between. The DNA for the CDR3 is TGTGCCAGCAGTTCGGCGGATCGGGGCTACACCTTC. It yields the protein CASSSADRGYTF.

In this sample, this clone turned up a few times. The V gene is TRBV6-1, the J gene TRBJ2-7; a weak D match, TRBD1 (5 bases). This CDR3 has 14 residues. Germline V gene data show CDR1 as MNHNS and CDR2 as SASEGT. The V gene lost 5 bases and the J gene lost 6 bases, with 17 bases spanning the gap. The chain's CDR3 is CASSPDSPRGEQYF. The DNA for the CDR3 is TGTGCCAGCAGTCCCGACAGCCCCCGAGGCGAGCAGTACTTC.

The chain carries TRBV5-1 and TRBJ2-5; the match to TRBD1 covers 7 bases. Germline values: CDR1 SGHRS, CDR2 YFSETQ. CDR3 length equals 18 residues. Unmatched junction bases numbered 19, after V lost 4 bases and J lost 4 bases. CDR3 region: CASSPMSGQRIAVETQYF. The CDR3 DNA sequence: TGCGCCAGCAGCCCCATGTCGGGACAGCGAATAGCTGTAGAGACCCAGTACTTC.

CDR3 protein: CASSRRDRLNNEQFF. The CDR3 bases are TGTGCCAGCAGTAGACGGGACAGGCTAAACAATGAGCAGTTCTTC. The chain is built from TRBV6-5 and TRBJ2-1; the match to TRBD1 covers 8 bases. CDR1 is MNHEY, CDR2 SVGAGI, per germline. The CDR3 consists of 15 residues. V lost 5 bases to trimming and J lost 5 bases; unmatched junction nucleotides: 8.

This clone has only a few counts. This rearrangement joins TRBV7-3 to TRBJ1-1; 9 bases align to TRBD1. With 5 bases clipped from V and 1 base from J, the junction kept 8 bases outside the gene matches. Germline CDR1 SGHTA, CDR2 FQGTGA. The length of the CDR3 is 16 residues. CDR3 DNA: TGTGCCAGCAGCCCAACAGGGGGCGGGGGGAACACTGAAGCTTTCTTT. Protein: CASSPTGGGGNTEAFF.

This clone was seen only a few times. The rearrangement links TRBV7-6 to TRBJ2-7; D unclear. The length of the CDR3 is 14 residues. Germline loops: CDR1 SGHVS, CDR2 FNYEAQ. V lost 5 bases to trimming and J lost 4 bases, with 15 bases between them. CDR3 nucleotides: TGTGCCAGCAGCCCCGAGGTAGCCCTTTACGAGCAGTACTTC. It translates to CASSPEVALYEQYF. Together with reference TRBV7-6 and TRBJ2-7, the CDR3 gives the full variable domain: GAGVSQSPRYKVTKRGQDVALRCDPISGHVSLYWYRQALGQGPEFLTYFNYEAQQDKSGLPNDRFSAERPEGSISTLTIQRTEQRDSAMYRCASSPEVALYEQYFGPGTRLTVT.